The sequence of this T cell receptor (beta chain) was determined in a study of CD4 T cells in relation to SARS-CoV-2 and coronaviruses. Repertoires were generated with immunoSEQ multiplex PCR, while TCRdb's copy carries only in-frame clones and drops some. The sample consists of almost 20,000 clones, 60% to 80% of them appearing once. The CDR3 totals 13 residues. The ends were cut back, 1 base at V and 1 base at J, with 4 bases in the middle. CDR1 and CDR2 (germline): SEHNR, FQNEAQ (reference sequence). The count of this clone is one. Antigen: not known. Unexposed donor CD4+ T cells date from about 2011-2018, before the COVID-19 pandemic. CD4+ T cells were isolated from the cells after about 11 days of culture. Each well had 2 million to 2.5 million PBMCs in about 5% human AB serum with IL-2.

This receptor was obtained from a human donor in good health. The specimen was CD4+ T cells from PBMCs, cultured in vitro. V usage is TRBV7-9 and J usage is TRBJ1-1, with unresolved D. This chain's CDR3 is CASSLVRNTEAFF. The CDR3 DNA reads TGTGCCAGCAGCTTAGTCAGGAACACTGAAGCTTTCTTT.